The 14 T cell receptor beta chains reported below all come from one sample, sequenced in a study of blood T cell repertoires in COVID-19. Only in-frame clones appear in the TCRdb table, and some are missing; sequencing was by immunoSEQ multiplex PCR. Altogether around 88,000 clones are present, around nine tenths being singletons, with the ten largest covering approximately 1.8%. The sequencing input was peripheral blood. The receptors were gathered from a man aged 55 to 69 with acute or convalescent COVID-19.

The chain combines TRBV10-3 with TRBJ1-2; perhaps TRBD1 as D (6 bases). V lost 6 bases, J lost 6 bases, and 17 bases lay in between. The length of the CDR3 is 14 residues. Germline V gene data show CDR1 as ENHRY and CDR2 as SYGVKD. The CDR3 coding sequence is TGTGCCATCAGCCCTAGCGGGACACGACATGGCTACACCTTC. Translated, it gives CAISPSGTRHGYTF.

This clone was observed a few times. The chain uses TRBV7-2 and TRBJ1-1; 11 nucleotides agree with TRBD1. The CDR3 has 18 residues. After removal of 2 bases from V and 7 bases from J, the junction contained 15 bases not matched to a gene. The germline V gene encodes CDR1 SGHTA and CDR2 FQGNSA. CDR3 amino acids: CASSLRFLTGTGGNEAFF. CDR3 nucleotide sequence: TGTGCCAGCAGCTTAAGGTTTCTTACCGGGACAGGGGGGAATGAAGCTTTCTTT. Looking up the rest from reference TRBV7-2 and TRBJ1-1 gives the full variable domain: GAGVSQSPSNKVTEKGKDVELRCDPISGHTALYWYRQSLGQGLEFLIYFQGNSAPDKSGLPSDRFSAERTGGSVSTLTIQRTQQEDSAVYLCASSLRFLTGTGGNEAFFGQGTRLTVV.

The chain couples TRBV9 to TRBJ1-6; D gene uncertain. In germline, CDR1 is SGDLS, CDR2 YYNGEE. This CDR3 comprises 14 residues. V was pared by 2 bases and J by 10 bases, with 13 bases between. This chain's CDR3 is CASSVLDKKSPLHF. CDR3 coding DNA: TGTGCCAGCAGCGTTTTAGACAAAAAATCACCCCTCCACTTT.

The rearrangement uses TRBV6-2 or TRBV6-3 and TRBJ2-7, with D possibly TRBD2 on 6 matching bases. The V end was cut by 0 bases, the J end by 6 bases, with 21 bases between. The V gene's germline CDR1 is MNHEY and CDR2 SVGEGT. This CDR3 has 17 residues. CDR3: CASSYSASPPSGGEQYF. CDR3 sequence (DNA): TGTGCCAGCAGTTACTCGGCTAGCCCTCCTTCCGGGGGCGAGCAGTACTTC.

The chain carries TRBV4-2 and TRBJ2-5; tentative D call: TRBD1 (6 bases). This CDR3 comprises 15 residues. CDR1 is LGHNA, CDR2 YNFKEQ, per germline. V was cut by 0 bases and J by 3 bases, with 11 bases left in between. CDR3 sequence: CASSQDLAGEETQYF. CDR3 bases: TGTGCCAGCAGCCAAGATCTGGCAGGGGAAGAGACCCAGTACTTC.

This chain uses TRBV5-1 with TRBJ2-7; D might be TRBD1 (6 bases). The germline CDR1 and CDR2 sequences are SGHRS and YFSETQ. There are 14 residues in the CDR3. The V and J ends lost 3 bases and 1 base respectively, with 11 bases between them. CDR3 sequence (DNA): TGCGCCAGCAGCTGGGGGACACCATCCTACGAGCAGTACTTC. This translates into CASSWGTPSYEQYF.

This sequence joins TRBV7-9 and TRBJ2-3; 10 bases map to TRBD2. The CDR3 consists of 16 residues. The ends lost 1 base at V and 4 bases at J; junction bases unmatched: 5. Germline CDR1 reads SEHNR; CDR2 reads FQNEAQ (reference sequence). CDR3 sequence: CASSLDASGRADTQYF. CDR3 nucleotides: TGTGCCAGCAGCTTAGACGCAAGCGGGAGGGCAGATACGCAGTATTTT. The full variable domain, in which reference TRBV7-9 and TRBJ2-3 provide the parts outside the CDR3, is DTGVSQNPRHKITKRGQNVTFRCDPISEHNRLYWYRQTLGQGPEFLTYFQNEAQLEKSRLLSDRFSAERPKGSFSTLEIQRTEQGDSAMYLCASSLDASGRADTQYFGPGTRLTVL.

V usage is TRBV12-3 or TRBV12-4 and J usage is TRBJ2-1, with 8 bases fitting TRBD2. The CDR3 is 11 residues long. V shed 5 bases, J shed 13 bases, and the junction held 4 bases outside the gene matches. This CDR3 reads CASSLTSAQFF. Here the CDR3 DNA reads TGTGCCAGCAGTCTGACTAGCGCCCAGTTCTTC.

The chain joins TRBV7-2 to TRBJ1-4; TRBD1 aligns across 7 bases. This CDR3 contains 15 residues. The J segment lost 3 bases and the V segment lost 5 bases, leaving 6 bases of the junction unmatched. CDR1 is SGHTA and CDR2 is FQGNSA in the germline V gene. This CDR3 is CASSVNRGSNEKLFF. CDR3 bases: TGTGCCAGCAGCGTAAACAGGGGCTCTAATGAAAAACTGTTTTTT.

This rearrangement joins TRBV24-1 to TRBJ2-7; 14 positions agree with TRBD2. V was clipped by 7 bases and J by 4 bases; unmatched bases: 8. CDR1 and CDR2 (germline): KGHDR, SFDVKD. The CDR3 runs 16 residues. The CDR3, as DNA: TGTGCCACCAGCTTAAGACTAGCGGGAGGGAGGTACGAGCAGTACTTC. This encodes CATSLRLAGGRYEQYF.

This clone has only a few counts. V and J are TRBV12-5 and TRBJ2-5; no clear D gene. Germline V gives CDR1 LGHNT, CDR2 FRNRAP. This CDR3 contains 13 residues. Between the trimmed V and J ends, which lost 5 bases and 4 bases, there was a span of 11 bases. CDR3 coding DNA: TGTGCTAGTGGTCCCGACATCGGAGAGACCCAGTACTTC. Translated, it gives CASGPDIGETQYF. The whole variable domain, filled in from reference TRBV12-5 and TRBJ2-5, reads DARVTQTPRHKVTEMGQEVTMRCQPILGHNTVFWYRQTMMQGLELLAYFRNRAPLDDSGMPKDRFSAEMPDATLATLKIQPSEPRDSAVYFCASGPDIGETQYFGPGTRLLVL.

The chain is built from TRBV15 and TRBJ2-5, with D uncertain. This CDR3 comprises 12 residues. The V gene's germline CDR1 is LNHNV and CDR2 YYDKDF (reference sequence). V was trimmed by 3 bases and J by 5 bases, leaving 7 bases between them. CDR3 bases: TGTGCCACCAGCAGGACCGGGGAGACCCAGTACTTC. Its protein is CATSRTGETQYF.

The chain links TRBV11-3 to TRBJ2-2; D not certain. Trimming cost V 5 bases and J 7 bases, with 14 bases left between them. The CDR3 contains 14 residues. Germline V gene sequence: CDR1 SGHNT, CDR2 YENEEA. The CDR3 bases are TGTGCCAGCAGCCCGTCGGGTCTGGGCGGGGAGCTGTTTTTT. It codes for CASSPSGLGGELFF.

The chain is built from TRBV13 and TRBJ1-1; 9 bases are a match to TRBD1. CDR1 and CDR2 from the germline V gene are PRHDT and FYEKMQ (reference sequence). The J segment lost 5 bases and the V segment lost 5 bases, leaving 12 bases of the junction unmatched. The CDR3 runs to 16 residues. This CDR3 is CASSRPFRDRDTEAFF. As DNA, the CDR3 is TGTGCCAGCAGCCGTCCTTTTAGGGACAGGGATACTGAAGCTTTCTTT.